The source of this T cell receptor (beta chain) is a study of T-cell memory formation after mild COVID-19. Study in general: For the most part, TCR clusters were specific to one donor. General study results and limits: A second wave of clones peaked on day 37, and their SARS-CoV-2 specificity went unconfirmed.

A note on this clonotype: What it recognizes is unknown.

TCR alpha and TCR beta cDNA libraries carrying sample barcodes and UMIs came from 5'RACE with constant-segment primers. From the 5' RACE reads, TCRdb called clonotypes with MiXCR, one entry per CDR3 protein. The sample holds about 430,000 distinct CDR3 sequences, roughly a quarter seen once. The germline CDR1 and CDR2 sequences are SNHLY and FYNNEI. The CDR3 sequence is 16 residues long. Unmatched junction bases numbered 10, after V lost 7 bases and J lost 4 bases. The gene calls are TRBV2 and TRBJ2-2, with 9 bases matching TRBD1. Material for sequencing was PBMCs or a T cell subset sorted from them (not recorded which). This clonotype originated in an adult woman who had mild COVID-19 (a few samples of this study predate the infection). Cell type and time point are not known. CDR3 sequence reads: CASTPTGGAATGELFF. CDR3 in DNA: TGTGCCAGCACTCCCACAGGGGGCGCTGCCACCGGGGAGCTGTTTTTT. Supplemented by reference TRBV2 and TRBJ2-2, the full variable domain reads EPEVTQTPSHQVTQMGQEVILRCVPISNHLYFYWYRQILGQKVEFLVSFYNNEISEKSEIFDDQFSVERPDGSNFTLKIRSTKLEDSAMYFCASTPTGGAATGELFFGEGSRLTVL.